Below are 29 T cell receptor beta chains sequenced from a single sample in a study of control samples from healthy donors and cancer patients. Sequencing used immunoSEQ multiplex PCR; TCRdb keeps in-frame clones, though not all of them. The sample yields about 130,000 clones, about nine tenths seen once. The sample consisted of blood. The receptors stem from a woman aged 50 to 60 in good health.

This rearrangement joins TRBV19 to TRBJ2-2; D call uncertain. This CDR3 has 14 amino acids. Germline assignment: CDR1 LNHDA and CDR2 SQIVND (reference sequence). The V end lost 7 bases, the J end lost 1 base, and 10 bases lay between the germline ends. CDR3 DNA: TGTGCCAGTACCCCGAGACAGAACACCGGGGAGCTGTTTTTT. This sequence encodes CASTPRQNTGELFF.

This clone was seen a few times. This rearrangement joins TRBV11-3 to TRBJ2-3, with D perhaps matching TRBD2 (6 bases). The CDR3 has 16 amino acids. Trimming shortened V by 1 base and J by 6 bases, and 17 bases separated the two germline ends. Germline CDR1 reads SGHNT; CDR2 reads YENEEA. Written as DNA, the CDR3 is TGTGCCAGCAGCTTAGGACGGAGGGAGAGGGAGGATACGCAGTATTTT. Translated: CASSLGRREREDTQYF. Full variable domain (outside the CDR3, taken from reference TRBV11-3 and TRBJ2-3): EAGVVQSPRYKIIEKKQPVAFWCNPISGHNTLYWYLQNLGQGPELLIRYENEEAVDDSQLPKDRFSAERLKGVDSTLKIQPAELGDSAVYLCASSLGRREREDTQYFGPGTRLTVL.

The chain joins TRBV30 to TRBJ1-6, with D tentatively TRBD1 (6 bases). CDR3 length: 17 residues. Trimming cost V 0 bases and J 3 bases, with 15 bases left between them. CDR1 GTSNPN and CDR2 SVGIG come from the germline V gene (reference sequence). Here the CDR3 reads CAWSVRGRGNYNSPLHF. The CDR3 DNA is TGTGCCTGGAGTGTAAGGGGCAGGGGCAACTATAATTCACCCCTCCACTTT. The full variable domain, completed using reference TRBV30 and TRBJ1-6, is SQTIHQWPATLVQPVGSPLSLECTVEGTSNPNLYWYRQAAGRGLQLLFYSVGIGQISSEVPQNLSASRPQDRQFILSSKKLLLSDSGFYLCAWSVRGRGNYNSPLHFGNGTRLTVT.

V gene TRBV6-5 combines with J gene TRBJ2-6; no definite D call. CDR1 is MNHEY and CDR2 is SVGAGI in the germline V gene. V lost 5 bases to trimming and J lost 1 base, with 9 bases between them. There are 15 residues in the CDR3. The CDR3 here is CASSQSRSGANVLTF. Written as DNA, the CDR3 is TGTGCCAGCAGTCAGTCCCGATCTGGGGCCAACGTCCTGACTTTC.

This chain links TRBV19 with TRBJ2-7; D perhaps matches TRBD2 (6 bases). The germline V gene encodes CDR1 LNHDA and CDR2 SQIVND (reference sequence). The CDR3 extends over 14 amino acids. Deletions cut 2 bases from V and 4 bases from J, with 12 bases between. CDR3 nucleotides: TGTGCCAGTAGTATAAACTTGGGGGGATACGAGCAGTACTTC. As protein: CASSINLGGYEQYF.

This chain joins TRBV12-5 and TRBJ2-3; 9 nucleotides line up with TRBD2. V shed 6 bases, J shed 2 bases, and the junction held 3 bases outside the gene matches. The CDR3 has 14 amino acids. Germline CDR1 is LGHNT and CDR2 is FRNRAP. The CDR3 reads CASGQGLATDTQYF. Written as DNA, the CDR3 is TGTGCTAGTGGGCAGGGACTAGCCACAGATACGCAGTATTTT. Together with reference TRBV12-5 and TRBJ2-3, the CDR3 gives the full variable domain: DARVTQTPRHKVTEMGQEVTMRCQPILGHNTVFWYRQTMMQGLELLAYFRNRAPLDDSGMPKDRFSAEMPDATLATLKIQPSEPRDSAVYFCASGQGLATDTQYFGPGTRLTVL.

The V gene is TRBV5-4, the J gene TRBJ2-1, with D possibly matching TRBD2 (6 bases). The CDR3 covers 14 residues. Germline V gene sequence: CDR1 SGHNT, CDR2 YYREEE (reference sequence). The V end lost 4 bases, the J end lost 10 bases, and 18 bases lay between the germline ends. CDR3: CASSARGREGEQFF. CDR3 bases: TGTGCCAGCAGCGCCCGTGGGCGGGAAGGGGAGCAGTTCTTC. The variable domain in full, with the rest retrieved from reference TRBV5-4 and TRBJ2-1, is ETGVTQSPTHLIKTRGQQVTLRCSSQSGHNTVSWYQQALGQGPQFIFQYYREEENGRGNFPPRFSGLQFPNYSSELNVNALELDDSALYLCASSARGREGEQFFGPGTRLTVL.

The chain employs TRBV9 and TRBJ1-1; TRBD1 might be the D (5 bases). The CDR3 has 14 amino acids. Germline CDR1 and CDR2: SGDLS and YYNGEE. Trimming pared 8 bases from V and 2 bases from J, leaving 16 bases between. For the CDR3, the DNA is TGTGCCAGAATAATTTGGACATACAACACTGAAGCTTTCTTT. Protein: CARIIWTYNTEAFF.

The chain links TRBV5-6 to TRBJ2-7; D may be TRBD2 (6 bases). Germline V gene lookup returns CDR1 SGHDT and CDR2 YYEEEE. There are 15 residues in the CDR3. The V end was cut by 3 bases, the J end by 2 bases, with 15 bases between. CDR3 protein: CASSSWGLPPYEQYF. The CDR3, as DNA: TGTGCCAGCAGCTCGTGGGGACTCCCCCCCTACGAGCAGTACTTC.

Notes on this clone: A read error may account for a junction end that differs from germline. The gene calls are TRBV6-5 and TRBJ1-4, with 8 nucleotides matching TRBD1. The CDR3 has 15 amino acids. CDR1 MNHEY and CDR2 SVGAGI come from the germline V gene. CDR3 sequence (DNA): TGTGCCGGCAGTAATGACAGGGGCGCTAATGAAAAACTGTTTTTT. This gives the protein CAGSNDRGANEKLFF.

This chain joins TRBV9 and TRBJ1-4; D is undetermined. This CDR3 is 15 amino acids long. V was pared by 0 bases and J by 2 bases, with 8 bases between. Germline lookup yields CDR1 SGDLS and CDR2 YYNGEE. CDR3 sequence reads: CASSVAANTNEKLFF. As DNA, the CDR3 is TGTGCCAGCAGCGTAGCGGCAAACACTAATGAAAAACTGTTTTTT. The full variable domain, with the rest looked up from reference TRBV9 and TRBJ1-4, is DSGVTQTPKHLITATGQRVTLRCSPRSGDLSVYWYQQSLDQGLQFLIQYYNGEERAKGNILERFSAQQFPDLHSELNLSSLELGDSALYFCASSVAANTNEKLFFGSGTQLSVL.

The J gene is TRBJ1-5, the V gene TRBV5-1; D is unresolved. V lost 2 bases and J 7 bases, leaving 16 bases between the germline ends. This CDR3 has 15 residues. Per germline, CDR1 SGHRS and CDR2 YFSETQ. The CDR3: CASSLLPFQGQPQHF. CDR3 DNA sequence: TGCGCCAGCAGCTTACTACCGTTCCAAGGACAGCCCCAGCATTTT. The whole variable domain, filled in from reference TRBV5-1 and TRBJ1-5, reads KAGVTQTPRYLIKTRGQQVTLSCSPISGHRSVSWYQQTPGQGLQFLFEYFSETQRNKGNFPGRFSGRQFSNSRSEMNVSTLELGDSALYLCASSLLPFQGQPQHFGDGTRLSIL.

In its sample, this clone was seen a few times. This chain connects TRBV12-3 or TRBV12-4 to TRBJ2-2, with D unresolved. V dropped 6 bases and J dropped 3 bases, with 5 bases sitting between them. CDR3 length: 12 residues. DNA for the CDR3: TGTGCCAGCAGAGATTACACCGGGGAGCTGTTTTTT. This translates into CASRDYTGELFF.

The chain has TRBV5-1 and TRBJ2-3; D is unclear. There are 12 residues in the CDR3. CDR1 is SGHRS and CDR2 is YFSETQ in the germline V gene. V was clipped by 3 bases and J by 6 bases, with 8 bases between them. CDR3 in DNA: TGCGCCAGCAGCTCGTCGGGTGATACGCAGTATTTT. Its translation is CASSSSGDTQYF.

The chain joins TRBV12-3 or TRBV12-4 to TRBJ2-5, with D uncertain. The CDR3 is 13 amino acids. Trimming left V 5 bases short and J 3 bases short, with 10 bases between. This chain's CDR3 is CASSPTPKETQYF. CDR3 DNA: TGTGCCAGCAGTCCCACGCCGAAAGAGACCCAGTACTTC.

The chain recombines TRBV5-1 with TRBJ1-3; tentative D call: TRBD1 (5 bases). Trimming stripped 1 base from V and 0 bases from J, with 11 bases between. Germline V gene lookup returns CDR1 SGHRS and CDR2 YFSETQ. CDR3 length: 16 residues. Written as DNA, the CDR3 is TGCGCCAGCAGCTTGTCGCAGGGAAGCTCTGGAAACACCATATATTTT. Protein sequence: CASSLSQGSSGNTIYF. The entire variable domain, with the rest obtained from reference TRBV5-1 and TRBJ1-3, is as follows: KAGVTQTPRYLIKTRGQQVTLSCSPISGHRSVSWYQQTPGQGLQFLFEYFSETQRNKGNFPGRFSGRQFSNSRSEMNVSTLELGDSALYLCASSLSQGSSGNTIYFGEGSWLTVV.

This clone was seen just once. The genes are TRBV6-5 and TRBJ2-2; weak D call: TRBD1 (5 bases). CDR1 and CDR2 from the germline V gene are MNHEY and SVGAGI. V gave up 5 bases and J gave up 8 bases, with 6 bases separating them. There are 11 residues in the CDR3. The CDR3 spells CASSPGGELFF. DNA for the CDR3: TGTGCCAGCAGTCCAGGGGGGGAGCTGTTTTTT.

This chain joins TRBV28 and TRBJ1-2; 12 bases are a match to TRBD1. The CDR3 loop spans 14 amino acids. The germline CDR1 and CDR2 sequences are MDHEN and SYDVKM. V lost 5 bases and J lost 5; bases outside the gene matches: 3. CDR3 region: CASSPGQGAYGYTF. The CDR3 region has the DNA TGTGCCAGCAGTCCGGGACAGGGGGCGTATGGCTACACCTTC.

This chain links TRBV5-1 with TRBJ1-2, with 9 positions matching TRBD1. The V and J ends lost 0 bases and 5 bases, in that order; junction bases with no gene match: 8. Germline CDR1 SGHRS, CDR2 YFSETQ. This CDR3 is 16 amino acids long. Written as DNA, the CDR3 is TGCGCCAGCAGCTTGGGGCCGGGACAGGGTGATTATGGCTACACCTTC. This translates into CASSLGPGQGDYGYTF.

The CDR3 region has the DNA TGTGCCAGCAGCCCCCCTGGAGGGGAATGGACGAACACTGAAGCTTTCTTT. Its protein product is CASSPPGGEWTNTEAFF. V usage is TRBV28 and J usage is TRBJ1-1; tentatively, D is TRBD1 (5 bases). Germline lookup yields CDR1 MDHEN and CDR2 SYDVKM. There are 17 residues in the CDR3. The V and J ends lost 6 bases and 1 base respectively, with 21 bases between them.

V and J are TRBV19 and TRBJ1-5; weak D call: TRBD1 (6 bases). Trimming shortened V by 6 bases and J by 4 bases, and 13 bases separated the two germline ends. The germline V gene encodes CDR1 LNHDA and CDR2 SQIVND (reference sequence). The CDR3 has 14 residues. In DNA form, the CDR3 reads TGTGCCAGTAGCAGGACAGACCTTAATCAGCCCCAGCATTTT. It translates to CASSRTDLNQPQHF.

A note on this clone: At one end, the junction sequence differs from germline, possibly due to a read error. The chain couples TRBV2 to TRBJ1-6; 7 bases line up with TRBD1. CDR3 length: 13 amino acids. CDR1 and CDR2 from the germline V gene are SNHLY and FYNNEI. The chain's CDR3 is CASSEARDSGWFF. CDR3 nucleotides: TGTGCCAGCAGTGAAGCGAGGGACAGCGGGTGGTTCTTT.

This chain links TRBV28 with TRBJ1-6; TRBD1 agrees at 7 bases. The CDR3 spans 16 residues. V trimming: 5 bases; J trimming: 8 bases; junction bases outside the gene matches: 12. Germline values: CDR1 MDHEN, CDR2 SYDVKM. The CDR3 sequence: CASSVRQGLDDSPLHF. DNA for the CDR3: TGTGCCAGCAGTGTACGACAGGGTTTAGATGATTCACCCCTCCACTTT.

V usage is TRBV9 and J usage is TRBJ2-7; no reliable D call. Trimming stripped 4 bases from V and 0 bases from J, with 8 bases between. CDR3 size: 13 residues. Germline-derived CDR1 and CDR2 are SGDLS and YYNGEE. The CDR3 protein is CASSLNPSYEQYF. The CDR3 DNA follows: TGTGCCAGCAGCTTAAACCCCTCCTACGAGCAGTACTTC.

This clone was counted between two and nine times. The rearrangement links TRBV28 to TRBJ1-3; D is undetermined. The germline V gene has CDR1 MDHEN and CDR2 SYDVKM. This CDR3 is 16 amino acids long. Trimming took 6 bases from V and 0 from J, leaving 15 bases between them. CDR3: CASSPQGVRSGNTIYF. CDR3 nucleotides: TGTGCCAGCAGCCCCCAAGGCGTCCGCTCTGGAAACACCATATATTTT.

CDR3 loop: CASSPGLSYNSPLHF. The CDR3 region has the DNA TGTGCCAGCAGCCCAGGATTGTCCTATAATTCACCCCTCCACTTT. V is TRBV6-5 and J is TRBJ1-6, with D uncertain. The CDR3 extends over 15 amino acids. Germline V gene lookup returns CDR1 MNHEY and CDR2 SVGAGI. Trimming took off 6 bases at V and 1 base at J, with 10 bases between the two ends.

V usage is TRBV5-1 and J usage is TRBJ2-5, with 10 nucleotides matching TRBD2. Trimming at V came to 0 bases and at J to 9 bases, leaving 5 bases not matched to a gene. Germline values: CDR1 SGHRS, CDR2 YFSETQ. The CDR3 is made up of 14 amino acids. CDR3 nucleotides: TGCGCCAGCAGCTTGGAAGGGACTAGCGAGGCCCAGTACTTC. Translated, it gives CASSLEGTSEAQYF.

CDR3 residues: CASSGDPGQVQAFF. CDR3 DNA sequence: TGCGCCAGCAGCGGGGACCCTGGCCAGGTTCAAGCTTTCTTT. The chain joins TRBV5-1 to TRBJ1-1, with D tentatively TRBD1 (5 bases). Germline V lookup: CDR1 SGHRS, CDR2 YFSETQ. Trimming left V 4 bases short and J 9 bases short, with 19 bases between. There are 14 residues in the CDR3.

This clone was detected once. The gene calls are TRBV7-9 and TRBJ1-6; tentative D call: TRBD1 (6 bases). CDR1 and CDR2 from the germline V gene are SEHNR and FQNEAQ (reference sequence). The CDR3 contains 15 residues. V gave up 1 base and J gave up 5 bases, with 9 bases separating them. The CDR3 DNA follows: TGTGCCAGCAGCTTAGACAGGGTTGATAATTCACCCCTCCACTTT. It specifies CASSLDRVDNSPLHF.